This T cell receptor beta chain derives from a study of PD-1 blockade in classical Hodgkin lymphoma. The study's findings and limits: Why repertoires differed is undefined; disease activity or prior therapy possibly contributed. Patients with an early start, nivolumab under 1 year after ASCT, were excluded. Relapsed/refractory patients reportedly had lower baseline diversity than newly diagnosed patients.

Germline V CDR1 and CDR2: KGHSH, LQKENI. The CDR3 covers 17 residues. V trimming: 3 bases; J trimming: 1 base; junction bases outside the gene matches: 11. Every single patient, without exception, relapsed after autologous stem cell transplantation, and brentuximab vedotin exposure varied. Complete response, partial response or progressive disease made up the best responses. Comment on this clone: The antigen remains unidentified.

Sequenced by immunoSEQ multiplex PCR; TCRdb stores in-frame clones only, minus some. Here the sample spans fewer than 45,000 clones, over 60% being singletons. Specimen: peripheral blood mononuclear cells (PBMCs), collected at baseline. The V gene is TRBV18, the J gene TRBJ1-2; 7 bases are shared with TRBD1. This sequence originates from a human donor with classical Hodgkin lymphoma. CDR3 nucleotide sequence: TGTGCCAGCTCACCCGGACTGGGACAGCCTTTTAACTATGGCTACACCTTC. Translation gives CASSPGLGQPFNYGYTF.